These 32 T cell receptor beta chains originate from one sample sequenced in a study of blood T cell repertoires in COVID-19. Some clones are missing from TCRdb's copy, which holds only in-frame ones; the method was immunoSEQ multiplex PCR. The sample holds just over 80,000 clones, 81% seen once. What was sequenced was peripheral blood. These receptors came from a man older than 75 with acute or convalescent COVID-19.

The V call is TRBV11-2, the J call TRBJ2-2; 9 bases map to TRBD1. The CDR3 runs 15 residues. CDR1 SGHAT and CDR2 FQNNGV come from the germline V gene. V trimming: 6 bases; J trimming: 4 bases; junction bases outside the gene matches: 6. CDR3 loop: CASRRQGGSTGELFF. For the CDR3, the DNA is TGTGCCAGCAGGCGACAGGGGGGGAGCACCGGGGAGCTGTTTTTT.

The V and J genes are TRBV7-2 and TRBJ1-5; TRBD1 might be the D (6 bases). The CDR3 sequence is 15 residues long. Germline CDR1 and CDR2: SGHTA and FQGNSA. Trimming stripped 3 bases from V and 4 bases from J, with 13 bases between. CDR3 coding DNA: TGTGCCAGCAGCTTTTCAGGGGAGATGAATCAGCCCCAGCATTTT. Translation: CASSFSGEMNQPQHF.

The rearrangement links TRBV19 to TRBJ1-6; D gene uncertain. Trimming removed 1 base at V and 7 bases at J, with 5 bases between. CDR1 is LNHDA, CDR2 SQIVND, per germline (reference sequence). This CDR3 has 13 residues. CDR3 sequence reads: CASSIGANSPLHF. The CDR3, as DNA: TGTGCCAGTAGTATAGGAGCGAATTCACCCCTCCACTTT.

The rearrangement uses TRBV3-1 (or the pseudogene TRBV3-2) and TRBJ1-2; D is unresolved. V was clipped by 3 bases and J by 5 bases, with 16 bases between them. The CDR3 sequence is 15 residues long. The germline V gene encodes CDR1 LGHDT and CDR2 YNNKEL (reference sequence). The CDR3 loop reads CASSQVPGEVYGYTF. The CDR3 nucleotides are TGTGCCAGCAGCCAGGTTCCGGGAGAAGTGTATGGCTACACCTTC.

This chain links TRBV27 with TRBJ2-6; 9 bases align to TRBD1. V was clipped by 4 bases and J by 1 base; unmatched bases: 5. The germline gives CDR1 MNHEY, CDR2 SMNVEV (reference sequence). This CDR3 spans 17 amino acids. This chain's CDR3 is CASSSRQGVSGANVLTF. The CDR3 region has the DNA TGTGCCAGCAGTTCTAGACAGGGGGTATCTGGGGCCAACGTCCTGACTTTC.

The chain joins TRBV6-2 or TRBV6-3 to TRBJ2-7, with D perhaps TRBD1 (6 bases). Per the germline V gene, CDR1 is MNHEY and CDR2 is SVGEGT. This CDR3 region has 16 residues. The V and J ends lost 0 bases and 2 bases respectively, with 14 bases between them. DNA for the CDR3: TGTGCCAGCAGTTACTCACAGGGTTTGAGGGCCTACGAGCAGTACTTC. Protein product: CASSYSQGLRAYEQYF.

The V call is TRBV28, the J call TRBJ1-2; 7 positions agree with TRBD1. The CDR3 extends over 15 amino acids. Germline V gene lookup returns CDR1 MDHEN and CDR2 SYDVKM. Unmatched junction bases numbered 8, after V lost 3 bases and J lost 4 bases. The CDR3 coding sequence is TGTGCCAGCAGTTTGGAGGGGGCCGGGGTCTATGGCTACACCTTC. Protein sequence: CASSLEGAGVYGYTF.

V is TRBV5-1 and J is TRBJ2-1; TRBD2 agrees at 7 bases. The J segment lost 1 base and the V segment lost 1 base, leaving 8 bases of the junction unmatched. CDR1 and CDR2 (germline): SGHRS, YFSETQ. CDR3 length equals 17 residues. This CDR3 reads CASSLWGRAQSYNEQFF. CDR3 DNA: TGCGCCAGCAGCTTGTGGGGGAGGGCCCAGTCCTACAATGAGCAGTTCTTC.

This chain connects TRBV12-3 or TRBV12-4 to TRBJ1-1; no reliable D call. With 3 bases removed from V and 0 bases from J, the gap between germline ends came to 5 bases. The CDR3 spans 13 residues. The CDR3 DNA reads as TGTGCCAGCAGTTTTACGGTGAACACTGAAGCTTTCTTT. It specifies CASSFTVNTEAFF.

This rearrangement joins TRBV7-6 to TRBJ2-5, with TRBD2 matching over 8 bases. The CDR3 consists of 16 residues. Germline V lookup: CDR1 SGHVS, CDR2 FNYEAQ. Trimming removed 1 base from V and 1 base from J; junction bases left unmatched: 5. DNA for the CDR3: TGTGCCAGCAGCTTAGGGGTGGCGGGGGGCCAAGAGACCCAGTACTTC. This gives the protein CASSLGVAGGQETQYF. Full variable domain (rest looked up from reference TRBV7-6 and TRBJ2-5): GAGVSQSPRYKVTKRGQDVALRCDPISGHVSLYWYRQALGQGPEFLTYFNYEAQQDKSGLPNDRFSAERPEGSISTLTIQRTEQRDSAMYRCASSLGVAGGQETQYFGPGTRLLVL.

This clone showed up just once. The chain recombines TRBV6-5 with TRBJ2-5; TRBD2 aligns across 9 bases. V trimming: 2 bases; J trimming: 5 bases; junction bases outside the gene matches: 9. The CDR3 extends over 16 amino acids. Germline CDR1 and CDR2: MNHEY and SVGAGI. The CDR3 DNA is TGTGCCAGCAGTTACCAGGGCGGGAGGGCCAGGGAGACCCAGTACTTC. The encoded protein is CASSYQGGRARETQYF.

This chain joins TRBV28 and TRBJ2-7; 7 bases are shared with TRBD2. The CDR3 totals 14 residues. The ends lost 4 bases at V and 2 bases at J; junction bases unmatched: 5. Germline V CDR1 and CDR2: MDHEN, SYDVKM. CDR3 in DNA: TGTGCCAGCAGTTCCGGGGGGAGGGCCTACGAGCAGTACTTC. This gives the protein CASSSGGRAYEQYF.

This chain uses TRBV6-5 with TRBJ2-5, with 8 bases lining up with TRBD1. This CDR3 region has 14 residues. Germline CDR1 is MNHEY and CDR2 is SVGAGI. V lost 6 bases and J lost 0; bases outside the gene matches: 3. CDR3 DNA sequence: TGTGCCAGCAGAACAGGGGGTTACCAAGAGACCCAGTACTTC. It encodes CASRTGGYQETQYF.

As for this clone: This sample includes further DNA sequences coding for the same CDR3. The chain uses TRBV2 and TRBJ2-1; D is perhaps TRBD1 (6 bases). The germline V gene encodes CDR1 SNHLY and CDR2 FYNNEI. The CDR3 contains 14 residues. V lost 6 bases to trimming and J lost 1 base, with 10 bases between them. CDR3: CASRGTSSYNEQFF. The CDR3 nucleotides read TGTGCCAGCAGGGGGACATCATCCTACAATGAGCAGTTCTTC.

J is TRBJ2-7 and V is TRBV27, with D possibly being TRBD1 (6 bases). Deletions cut 5 bases from V and 2 bases from J, with 13 bases between. The CDR3 sequence is 14 residues long. The germline CDR1 and CDR2 sequences are MNHEY and SMNVEV (reference sequence). The CDR3, as DNA: TGTGCCAGCAGTCCCCGGGACATTACCTACGAGCAGTACTTC. Its protein is CASSPRDITYEQYF.

The V call is TRBV9, the J call TRBJ1-1; tentative D call: TRBD1 (6 bases). From germline, CDR1 is SGDLS and CDR2 YYNGEE. V lost 0 bases and J 5 bases, leaving 14 bases between the germline ends. The CDR3 is 15 amino acids. The CDR3 region is CASSVVSTGRTEAFF. The CDR3 nucleotides are TGTGCCAGCAGCGTAGTCTCAACAGGGAGAACTGAAGCTTTCTTT.

This sequence joins TRBV6-5 and TRBJ1-4, with D possibly TRBD1 on 6 matching bases. Germline CDR1 reads MNHEY; CDR2 reads SVGAGI. This CDR3 spans 14 amino acids. Trimming removed 10 bases at V and 7 bases at J, with 19 bases between. The CDR3 loop reads CATVPGGAGEKLFF. The CDR3 nucleotides are TGTGCCACCGTTCCGGGGGGGGCTGGTGAAAAACTGTTTTTT.

This chain uses TRBV6-5 with TRBJ1-1; 7 bases agree with TRBD1. V lost 6 bases to trimming and J lost 0 bases; unmatched junction nucleotides: 7. The CDR3 loop spans 15 amino acids. Germline CDR1 is MNHEY and CDR2 is SVGAGI. For the CDR3, the DNA is TGTGCCAGCAGCCTGAGGACAGGCGTGAACACTGAAGCTTTCTTT. Encoded protein: CASSLRTGVNTEAFF.

The chain is built from TRBV7-9 and TRBJ2-6, with D tentatively TRBD1 (5 bases). Germline-derived CDR1 and CDR2 are SEHNR and FQNEAQ (reference sequence). V was cut by 5 bases and J by 0 bases, with 14 bases left in between. The length of the CDR3 is 17 residues. CDR3 region: CASSPPGHLSGANVLTF. CDR3 bases: TGTGCCAGCAGCCCACCCGGACACCTCTCTGGGGCCAACGTCCTGACTTTC.

This clone was recorded many times. This chain links TRBV4-1 with TRBJ1-6; a weak D match, TRBD1 (6 bases). Germline CDR1 reads MGHRA; CDR2 reads YSYEKL. Trimming shortened V by 3 bases and J by 4 bases, and 19 bases separated the two germline ends. The CDR3 loop spans 18 amino acids. The CDR3 DNA reads TGCGCCAGCAGCCAGATACAGGGACGGAACACTTATAATTCACCCCTCCACTTT. Translated: CASSQIQGRNTYNSPLHF.

This clone was detected only once. This chain links TRBV19 with TRBJ1-1; TRBD1 might be the D (5 bases). This CDR3 spans 16 amino acids. Germline CDR1 and CDR2: LNHDA and SQIVND (reference sequence). V lost 1 base, J lost 1 base, and 13 bases lay in between. The CDR3 DNA reads as TGTGCCAGTAGTATAGCCGACGGGGGGTCGAACACTGAAGCTTTCTTT. Residues: CASSIADGGSNTEAFF.

The chain uses TRBV6-5 and TRBJ1-2; 11 nucleotides agree with TRBD1. This CDR3 region has 15 residues. The V and J ends lost 7 bases and 7 bases, in that order; junction bases with no gene match: 11. The germline gives CDR1 MNHEY, CDR2 SVGAGI. For the CDR3, the DNA is TGTGCCAGCACCGCGGACAGGGGGCTTATTCCTGGCTACACCTTC. Translated: CASTADRGLIPGYTF.

J is TRBJ2-3 and V is TRBV20-1; 13 nucleotides line up with TRBD2. Trimming took 3 bases from V and 0 from J; bases not matched to a gene: 3. CDR3 length equals 16 residues. Germline V gives CDR1 DFQATT, CDR2 SNEGSKA (reference sequence). CDR3 sequence (DNA): TGCAGTGCTAGTGGGGGACTAGCGGGAAGCACAGATACGCAGTATTTT. This encodes CSASGGLAGSTDTQYF.

The chain employs TRBV7-2 and TRBJ2-5, with 9 bases identical to TRBD1. From germline, CDR1 is SGHTA and CDR2 FQGNSA. The CDR3 is 14 amino acids. Trimming removed 4 bases from V and 5 bases from J; junction bases left unmatched: 5. The CDR3 is CASSSRDRVETQYF. CDR3 DNA sequence: TGTGCCAGCAGCTCCCGGGACAGGGTCGAGACCCAGTACTTC.

This clone occurred once. The gene calls are TRBV6-6 and TRBJ1-5; TRBD1 aligns across 9 bases. Germline CDR1 and CDR2: MNHNY and SVGAGI (reference sequence). V lost 5 bases and J lost 6; bases outside the gene matches: 8. The CDR3 loop spans 15 amino acids. CDR3 protein: CASSTGQGLGQPQHF. As DNA, the CDR3 is TGTGCCAGCAGTACCGGACAGGGGTTAGGTCAGCCCCAGCATTTT.

This chain links TRBV6-5 with TRBJ1-5; D unresolved. Per germline, CDR1 MNHEY and CDR2 SVGAGI. Between the trimmed V and J ends, which lost 6 bases and 12 bases, there was a span of 12 bases. The CDR3 contains 11 residues. CDR3 loop: CASSTGVRQHF. The CDR3 DNA reads as TGTGCCAGCAGCACCGGGGTGCGCCAGCATTTT.

This rearrangement joins TRBV7-2 to TRBJ1-1; 8 bases align to TRBD1. Losses at the gene ends were 5 bases for V and 0 bases for J; bases not matched to a gene: 8. Per the germline V gene, CDR1 is SGHTA and CDR2 is FQGNSA. The CDR3 length is 16 residues. This CDR3 reads CASSIRGQAMNTEAFF. The CDR3 DNA follows: TGTGCCAGCAGCATAAGGGGACAGGCGATGAACACTGAAGCTTTCTTT.

This clone has a single count. The chain uses TRBV18 and TRBJ2-7; TRBD2 might be the D (5 bases). Trimming took off 6 bases at V and 5 bases at J, with 11 bases between the two ends. Germline CDR1 and CDR2: KGHSH and LQKENI. There are 12 residues in the CDR3. CDR3 residues: CASSSDGDEQYF. CDR3 DNA sequence: TGTGCCAGCTCGTCGGACGGGGACGAGCAGTACTTC.

V usage is TRBV2 and J usage is TRBJ2-6; tentatively, D is TRBD2 (5 bases). V shed 10 bases and J shed 2 bases, with 12 bases lying between them. The CDR3 runs to 14 residues. The germline gives CDR1 SNHLY, CDR2 FYNNEI. CDR3 in amino acids: CAIQAGAGANVLTF. CDR3 nucleotide sequence: TGTGCCATTCAGGCGGGTGCTGGGGCCAACGTCCTGACTTTC.

This CDR3 is CSVGDRVPSGANVLTF. Here the CDR3 DNA reads TGCAGCGTTGGAGACAGGGTTCCCTCTGGGGCCAACGTCCTGACTTTC. The rearrangement joins TRBV29-1 to TRBJ2-6; 7 nucleotides align to TRBD1. J gave up 0 bases and V 4 bases, and 6 bases lay outside the gene matches. CDR3 length: 16 residues. Germline CDR1 is SQVTM and CDR2 is ANQGSEA.

The gene calls are TRBV19 and TRBJ2-1; 10 nucleotides match TRBD1. This CDR3 contains 14 residues. Trimming at V came to 7 bases and at J to 3 bases, leaving 3 bases not matched to a gene. Germline V gives CDR1 LNHDA, CDR2 SQIVND (reference sequence). CDR3 nucleotides: TGTGCCAGTACATGGACAGGGGGCTACAATGAGCAGTTCTTC. This gives the protein CASTWTGGYNEQFF.

This chain uses TRBV7-9 with TRBJ2-7; TRBD1 aligns across 8 bases. CDR3 size: 14 residues. V gave up 3 bases and J gave up 1 base; unmatched junction bases: 2. Germline-derived CDR1 and CDR2 are SEHNR and FQNEAQ (reference sequence). CDR3: CASSFGQGSYEQYF. In DNA, the CDR3 is TGTGCCAGCAGCTTTGGACAGGGATCCTACGAGCAGTACTTC.